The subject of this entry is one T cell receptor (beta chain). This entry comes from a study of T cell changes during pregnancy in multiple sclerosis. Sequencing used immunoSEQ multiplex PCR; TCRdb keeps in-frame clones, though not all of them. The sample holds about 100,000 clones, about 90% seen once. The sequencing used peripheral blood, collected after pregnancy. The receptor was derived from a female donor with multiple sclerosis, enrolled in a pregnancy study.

The CDR3 DNA follows: TGTGCCAGCAGTACAGCGGGGACAGGGACCTACGAGCAGTACTTC. Residues: CASSTAGTGTYEQYF. This chain joins TRBV6-5 and TRBJ2-7; 9 positions match TRBD1. Germline trimming cut 5 bases from V and 2 bases from J; bases unmatched to any gene: 7. Germline loops: CDR1 MNHEY, CDR2 SVGAGI. The CDR3 runs to 15 residues.